This TCR beta chain was identified in a study of metastatic and nonmetastatic thyroid tumors. Trimming pared 2 bases from V and 5 bases from J, leaving 13 bases between. Germline V gene data show CDR1 as SGHNT and CDR2 as YYREEE (reference sequence). This CDR3 has 14 amino acids. TCRdb reanalyzed the PCR reads via MiXCR. The sample yields about 20,000 clones, about 11% seen once. No patient received treatment before thyroid surgery. The TCR comes from a female donor with papillary thyroid cancer or a benign thyroid nodule (not recorded which). Some clones in this sample may be carry-over from other donors' samples. V gene TRBV5-4 combines with J gene TRBJ1-1; D perhaps matches TRBD1 (5 bases). Material: blood. CDR3 sequence (DNA): TGTGCCAGCAGCTTTAGGGGTTTCGGGACTGAAGCTTTCTTT. Amino acid sequence: CASSFRGFGTEAFF.